This TCR beta chain was recovered during a study of cytomegalovirus exposure and HLA in healthy donors. Overall study findings and caveats: Later work showed greater clonal expansion in HLA-associated TCR beta chains than in equally common others. The only immune exposure information that was available was CMV serostatus. Prediction of most subjects' HLA-A and HLA-B alleles by TCR beta sequences was reportedly accurate.

The CDR3 has 15 amino acids. V shed 5 bases and J shed 8 bases, with 18 bases lying between them. Germline CDR1 reads SGHAT; CDR2 reads FQNNGV. This clone appeared a few times. Its target is unknown. Primers: 60 Vbeta forward and 13 Jbeta reverse. The assay was immunoSEQ multiplex PCR, and TCRdb's table has in-frame clones only and misses some. The sample lists some 93,000 clones; 9.4% were seen once. The chain links TRBV11-2 to TRBJ1-4; TRBD1 might be the D (5 bases). The clonotype comes from a man aged 50 to 60 in good health and CMV-seropositive. Sequenced input: PBMCs. CDR3 nucleotide sequence: TGTGCCAGCAGCCCGGGGGGGGAAGTCCGCGAAAAACTGTTTTTT. Protein product: CASSPGGEVREKLFF.